This T cell receptor (beta chain) is drawn from a study of blood T cell repertoires in COVID-19. Overall study: There were acute and convalescent COVID-19 samples, and they came from the United States, Italy and Spain. Sources were T cells, B-cell-depleted T cells, or PBMCs; the material itself was cDNA or gDNA.

Authors' analysis steps: Reference gene primers were amplified, and this amplification served to estimate nucleated cell counts. Measured with immunoSEQ multiplex PCR; TCRdb has only the in-frame clones, and not every one. V and J calls and clone size are given by that table; D and trimming were obtained from the DNA. The data show over 90,000 clones, around 84% seen once. This CDR3 has 14 amino acids. The V gene's germline CDR1 is SGDLS and CDR2 YYNGEE. V dropped 9 bases and J dropped 6; count of bases not matched to a gene: 9. V and J are TRBV9 and TRBJ1-6; 7 bases match TRBD1. The receptor was derived from a human donor in a cohort sampled during active COVID-19. The sequenced sample was peripheral blood. The CDR3 loop reads CATGQATLNSPLHF. CDR3 nucleotide sequence: TGTGCCACAGGACAGGCGACGCTTAATTCACCCCTCCACTTT.